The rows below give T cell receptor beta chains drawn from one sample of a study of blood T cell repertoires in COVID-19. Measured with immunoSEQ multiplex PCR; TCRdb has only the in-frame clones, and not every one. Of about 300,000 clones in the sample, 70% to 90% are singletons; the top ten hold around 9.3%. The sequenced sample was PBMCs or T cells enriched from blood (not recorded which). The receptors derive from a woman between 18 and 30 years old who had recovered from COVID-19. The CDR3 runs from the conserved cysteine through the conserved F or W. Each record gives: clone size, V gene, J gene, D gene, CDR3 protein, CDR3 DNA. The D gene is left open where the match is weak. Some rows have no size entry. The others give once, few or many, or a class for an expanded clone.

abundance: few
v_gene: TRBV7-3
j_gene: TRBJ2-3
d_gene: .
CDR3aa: CASSSSLLEADTQYF
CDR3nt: TGTGCCAGCAGCTCGAGTCTACTAGAGGCAGATACGCAGTATTTT

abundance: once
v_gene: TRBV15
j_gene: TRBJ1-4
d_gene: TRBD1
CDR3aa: CATSRDRRQGLRKLFF
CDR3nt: TGTGCCACCAGCAGAGATCGGAGACAGGGGTTGAGAAAACTGTTTTTT

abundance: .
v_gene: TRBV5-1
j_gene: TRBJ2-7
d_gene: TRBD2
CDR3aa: CASSLELAGVHEQYF
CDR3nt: TGCGCCAGCAGCTTGGAACTAGCGGGAGTCCACGAGCAGTACTTC

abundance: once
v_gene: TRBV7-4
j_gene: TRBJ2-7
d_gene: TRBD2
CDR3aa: CASSLGGRAGEQYF
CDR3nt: TGTGCCAGCAGCTTGGGCGGGAGGGCCGGCGAGCAGTACTTC

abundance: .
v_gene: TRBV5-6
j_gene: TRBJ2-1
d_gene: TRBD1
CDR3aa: CASSLGAGTGTYNEQFF
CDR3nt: TGTGCCAGCAGCTTGGGGGCCGGGACAGGGACCTACAATGAGCAGTTCTTC

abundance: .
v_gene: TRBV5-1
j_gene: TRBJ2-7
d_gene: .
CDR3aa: CASSLESMPYEQYF
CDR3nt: TGCGCCAGCAGCTTGGAGAGCATGCCCTACGAGCAGTACTTC

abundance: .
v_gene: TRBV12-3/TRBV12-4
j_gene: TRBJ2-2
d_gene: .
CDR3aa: CASTPRLTGELFF
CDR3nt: TGTGCCAGCACCCCGAGGTTGACCGGGGAGCTGTTTTTT

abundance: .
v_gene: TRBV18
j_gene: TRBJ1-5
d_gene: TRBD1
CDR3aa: CASSLSTGGSNQPQHF
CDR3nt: TGTGCCAGCTCACTTTCGACAGGGGGCAGCAATCAGCCCCAGCATTTT

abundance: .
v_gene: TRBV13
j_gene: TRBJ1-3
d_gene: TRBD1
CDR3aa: CASSSDRVSGNTIYF
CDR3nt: TGTGCCAGCAGTTCCGACAGGGTCTCTGGAAACACCATATATTTT

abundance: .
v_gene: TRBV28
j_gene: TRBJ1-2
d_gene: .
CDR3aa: CASSLAGARGYTF
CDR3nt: TGTGCCAGCAGTTTAGCGGGGGCGCGGGGCTACACCTTC

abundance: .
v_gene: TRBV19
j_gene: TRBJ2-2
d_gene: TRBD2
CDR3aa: CASSIEAGTGELFF
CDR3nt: TGTGCCAGTAGTATAGAAGCGGGGACCGGGGAGCTGTTTTTT

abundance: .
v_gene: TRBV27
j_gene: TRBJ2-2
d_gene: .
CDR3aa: CASRSTSRVAGELFF
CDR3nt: TGTGCCAGCAGAAGCACATCCAGGGTGGCCGGGGAGCTGTTTTTT

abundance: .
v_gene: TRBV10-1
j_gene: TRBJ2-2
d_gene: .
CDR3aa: CASSARTDAGELFF
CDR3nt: TGCGCCAGCAGTGCCAGGACAGACGCCGGGGAGCTGTTTTTT

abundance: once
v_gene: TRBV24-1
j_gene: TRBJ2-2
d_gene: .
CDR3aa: CATSDRTAYTGELFF
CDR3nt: TGTGCCACCAGTGACCGGACAGCTTACACCGGGGAGCTGTTTTTT

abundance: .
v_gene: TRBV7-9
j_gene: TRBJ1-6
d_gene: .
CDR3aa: CASSQGSASGSPLHF
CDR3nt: TGTGCCAGCAGTCAGGGAAGTGCCTCGGGTTCACCCCTCCACTTT

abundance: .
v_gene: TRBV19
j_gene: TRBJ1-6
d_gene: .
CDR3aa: CASSILSRGTTSPLHF
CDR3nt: TGTGCCAGTAGTATACTCAGCAGGGGAACAACTTCACCCCTCCACTTT

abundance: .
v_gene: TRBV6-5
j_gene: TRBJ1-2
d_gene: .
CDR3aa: CASAKGAGPSYGYTF
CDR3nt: TGTGCCAGCGCGAAAGGGGCCGGACCAAGCTATGGCTACACCTTC

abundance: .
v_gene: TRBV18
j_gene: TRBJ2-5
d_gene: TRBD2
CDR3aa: CASSPRASGFQETQYF
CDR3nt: TGTGCCAGCTCACCACGCGCTAGCGGGTTTCAAGAGACCCAGTACTTC

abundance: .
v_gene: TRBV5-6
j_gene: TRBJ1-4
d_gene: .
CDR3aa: CASSPSTPTNEKLFF
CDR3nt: TGTGCCAGCAGCCCAAGCACACCGACAAATGAAAAACTGTTTTTT

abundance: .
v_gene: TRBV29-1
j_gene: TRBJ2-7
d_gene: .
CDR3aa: CSVSSLGPAYEQYF
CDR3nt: TGCAGCGTTTCGTCTCTTGGGCCTGCCTACGAGCAGTACTTC

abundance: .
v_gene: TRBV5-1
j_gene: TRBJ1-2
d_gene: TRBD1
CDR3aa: CASSHTGTGGFDGYTF
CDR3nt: TGCGCCAGCAGTCATACCGGGACAGGGGGGTTCGATGGCTACACCTTC

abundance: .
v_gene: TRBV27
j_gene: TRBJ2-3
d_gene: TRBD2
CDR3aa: CASGLLAGSTDTQYF
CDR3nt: TGTGCCAGCGGATTACTAGCGGGGAGCACAGATACGCAGTATTTT

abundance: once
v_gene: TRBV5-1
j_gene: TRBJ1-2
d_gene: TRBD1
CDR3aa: CASSLEGTGGRGYTF
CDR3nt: TGCGCCAGCAGCTTGGAAGGGACAGGGGGCCGTGGCTACACCTTC

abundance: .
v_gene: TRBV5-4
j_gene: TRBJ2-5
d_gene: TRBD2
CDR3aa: CASSPGTSGNQETQYF
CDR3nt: TGTGCCAGCAGCCCCGGGACTAGCGGGAATCAAGAGACCCAGTACTTC

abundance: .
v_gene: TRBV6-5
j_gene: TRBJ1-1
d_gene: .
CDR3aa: CASKRQNTEAFF
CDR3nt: TGTGCCAGCAAAAGACAGAACACTGAAGCTTTCTTT

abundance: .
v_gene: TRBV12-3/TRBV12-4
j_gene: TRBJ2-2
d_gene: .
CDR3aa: CASRMGGTGELFF
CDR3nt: TGTGCCAGCAGGATGGGGGGCACCGGGGAGCTGTTTTTT

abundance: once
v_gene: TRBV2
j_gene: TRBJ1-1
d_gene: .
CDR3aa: CASMMQGTSTEAFF
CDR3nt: TGTGCCAGCATGATGCAGGGCACAAGCACTGAAGCTTTCTTT

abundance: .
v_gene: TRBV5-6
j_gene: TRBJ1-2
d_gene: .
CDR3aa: CASSFRQELYGYTF
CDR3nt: TGTGCCAGCAGCTTTAGACAGGAGCTGTATGGCTACACCTTC

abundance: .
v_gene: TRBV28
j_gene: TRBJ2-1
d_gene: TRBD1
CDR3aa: CASSGRGRGSNEQFF
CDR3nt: TGTGCCAGCAGTGGCAGGGGGCGTGGGAGCAATGAGCAGTTCTTC

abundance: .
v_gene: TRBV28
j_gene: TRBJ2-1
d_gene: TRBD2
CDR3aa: CPRRGGALFNEQFF
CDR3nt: TGTCCCCGCCGGGGGGGGGCTCTGTTTAATGAGCAGTTCTTC

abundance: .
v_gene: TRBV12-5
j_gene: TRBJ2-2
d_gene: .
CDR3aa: CASGLVQTGPVFTGELFF
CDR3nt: TGTGCTAGTGGTTTGGTACAGACAGGTCCGGTTTTCACCGGGGAGCTGTTTTTT

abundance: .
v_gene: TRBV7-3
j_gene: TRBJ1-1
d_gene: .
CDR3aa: CASSLNRARNTEAFF
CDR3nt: TGTGCCAGCAGCTTAAACAGGGCTAGGAACACTGAAGCTTTCTTT

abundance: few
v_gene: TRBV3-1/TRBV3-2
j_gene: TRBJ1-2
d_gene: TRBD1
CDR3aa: CASSPDRGYGYTF
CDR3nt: TGTGCCAGCAGTCCGGACAGGGGGTATGGCTACACCTTC

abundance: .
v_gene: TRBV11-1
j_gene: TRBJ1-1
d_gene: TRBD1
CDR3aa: CASSRQGRDTEAFF
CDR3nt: TGTGCCAGCAGCCGACAGGGTAGGGACACTGAAGCTTTCTTT

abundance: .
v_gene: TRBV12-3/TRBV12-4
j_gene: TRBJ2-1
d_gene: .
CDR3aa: CASTGDNNEQFF
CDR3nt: TGTGCCAGCACGGGAGACAACAATGAGCAGTTCTTC

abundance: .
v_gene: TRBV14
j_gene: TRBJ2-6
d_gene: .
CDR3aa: CATSLSRANVLTF
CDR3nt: TGTGCCACCAGCCTTTCAAGGGCCAACGTCCTGACTTTC

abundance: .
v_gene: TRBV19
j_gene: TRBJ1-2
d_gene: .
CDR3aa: CAADVHSYGYTF
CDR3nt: TGTGCCGCTGACGTTCACAGCTATGGCTACACCTTC

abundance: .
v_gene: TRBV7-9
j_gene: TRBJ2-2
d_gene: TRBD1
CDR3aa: CASSARDRGQVTGELFF
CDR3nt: TGTGCCAGCAGCGCCCGGGACAGGGGGCAGGTCACCGGGGAGCTGTTTTTT

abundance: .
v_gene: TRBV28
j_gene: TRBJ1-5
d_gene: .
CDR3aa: CASRAGFQPQHF
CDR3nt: TGTGCCAGCAGGGCAGGGTTTCAGCCCCAGCATTTT

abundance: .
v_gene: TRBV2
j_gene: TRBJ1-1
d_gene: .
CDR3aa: CASSDVQGITEAFF
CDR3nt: TGTGCCAGCAGTGATGTACAGGGTATCACTGAAGCTTTCTTT

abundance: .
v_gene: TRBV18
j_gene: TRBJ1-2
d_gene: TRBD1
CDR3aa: CASSQDRVKGYTF
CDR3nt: TGTGCCAGCTCGCAAGACAGGGTGAAAGGCTACACCTTC

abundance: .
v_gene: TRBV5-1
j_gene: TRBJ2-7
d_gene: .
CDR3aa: CASSLDFSYEQYF
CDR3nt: TGCGCCAGCAGCTTGGACTTTTCTTACGAGCAGTACTTC

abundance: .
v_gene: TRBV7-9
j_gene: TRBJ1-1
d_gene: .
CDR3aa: CASSLDGGSGEAFF
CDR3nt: TGTGCCAGCAGCTTAGACGGCGGCTCGGGTGAAGCTTTCTTT

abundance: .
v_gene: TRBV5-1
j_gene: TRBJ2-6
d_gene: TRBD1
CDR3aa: CASRWGQGSSGANVLTF
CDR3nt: TGCGCCAGCCGATGGGGACAGGGGTCTTCTGGGGCCAACGTCCTGACTTTC

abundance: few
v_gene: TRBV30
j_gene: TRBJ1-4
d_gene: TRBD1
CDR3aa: CAWSVTRDSSNEKLFF
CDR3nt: TGTGCCTGGAGTGTAACCCGGGACAGCTCTAATGAAAAACTGTTTTTT

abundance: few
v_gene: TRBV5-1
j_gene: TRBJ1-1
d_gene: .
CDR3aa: CASTPSGGSTEAFF
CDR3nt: TGCGCCAGCACCCCCTCGGGAGGGTCCACTGAAGCTTTCTTT

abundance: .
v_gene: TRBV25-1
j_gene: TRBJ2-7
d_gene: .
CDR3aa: CASSEIFGKDSYEQYF
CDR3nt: TGTGCCAGCAGTGAAATTTTCGGGAAGGACTCCTACGAGCAGTACTTC

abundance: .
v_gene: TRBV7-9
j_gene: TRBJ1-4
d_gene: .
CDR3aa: CASSLSGANEKLFF
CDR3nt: TGTGCCAGCAGCTTATCGGGTGCCAATGAAAAACTGTTTTTT

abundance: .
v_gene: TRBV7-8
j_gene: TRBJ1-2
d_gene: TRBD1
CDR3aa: CASSAGTGRAYGYTF
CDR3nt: TGTGCCAGCAGCGCCGGGACAGGGAGGGCTTATGGCTACACCTTC

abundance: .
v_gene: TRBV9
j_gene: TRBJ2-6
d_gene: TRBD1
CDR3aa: CASSLPTGVNSGANVLTF
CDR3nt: TGTGCCAGCAGCCTACCGACAGGGGTGAACTCTGGGGCCAACGTCCTGACTTTC

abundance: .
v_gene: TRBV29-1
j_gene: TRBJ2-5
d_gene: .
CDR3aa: CSVEEGQGPWETQYF
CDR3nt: TGCAGCGTTGAAGAAGGGCAGGGGCCCTGGGAGACCCAGTACTTC

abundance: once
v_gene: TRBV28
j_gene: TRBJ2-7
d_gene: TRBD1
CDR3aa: CASSSPGQPPIEQYF
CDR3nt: TGTGCCAGCAGTTCCCCGGGACAGCCTCCCATCGAGCAGTACTTC

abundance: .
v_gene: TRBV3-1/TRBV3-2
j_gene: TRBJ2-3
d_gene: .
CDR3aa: CASSQILTTSGTDTQYF
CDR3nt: TGTGCCAGCAGCCAGATTTTGACTACCTCTGGCACAGATACGCAGTATTTT

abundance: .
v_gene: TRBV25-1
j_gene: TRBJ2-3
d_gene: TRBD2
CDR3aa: CAAGLAGEGTQYF
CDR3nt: TGTGCCGCAGGACTAGCGGGAGAGGGTACGCAGTATTTT

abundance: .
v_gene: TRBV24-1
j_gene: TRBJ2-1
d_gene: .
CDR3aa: CATSQGHEQFF
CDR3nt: TGTGCCACCAGTCAGGGCCATGAGCAGTTCTTC

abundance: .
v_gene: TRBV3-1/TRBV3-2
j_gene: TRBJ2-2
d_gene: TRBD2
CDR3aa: CASSPRTSSPGELFF
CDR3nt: TGTGCCAGCAGCCCTAGGACTAGTTCCCCCGGGGAGCTGTTTTTT

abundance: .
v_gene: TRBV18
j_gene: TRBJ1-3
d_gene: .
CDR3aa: CASSPELRDTSYGNTIYF
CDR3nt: TGTGCCAGCTCACCAGAATTACGGGACACCAGTTACGGAAACACCATATATTTT

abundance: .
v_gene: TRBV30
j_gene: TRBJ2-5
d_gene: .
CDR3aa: CAWSTSSETQYF
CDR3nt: TGTGCCTGGAGTACTAGTTCAGAGACCCAGTACTTC

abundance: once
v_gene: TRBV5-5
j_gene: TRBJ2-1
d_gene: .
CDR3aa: CASSSEGEQFF
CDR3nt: TGTGCCAGCAGCTCGGAGGGTGAGCAGTTCTTC